This TCR beta chain was sequenced during a study of T cells in Graves' hyperthyroidism and ophthalmopathy. In patients aged 18 to 65, hyperthyroidism was newly diagnosed, with duration under 2 months. Authors of the study amplified TCR beta CDR3 regions from RNA transcripts. Initially, a first-round RT-PCR of the TCR CDR3 employed the HTBI primer set. TCRdb analysed the multiplex PCR reads with MiXCR anew, one entry per CDR3 protein. This sample yields a few hundred thousand distinct CDR3 sequences, of which under 25% are seen a single time; around 27% belongs to the top ten. The CDR3 has 14 amino acids. J lost 3 bases, V lost 6 bases, and 7 bases had no gene match. Germline V gives CDR1 MDHEN, CDR2 SYDVKM.

The V and J genes are TRBV28 and TRBJ2-5; TRBD1 agrees at 7 bases. The receptor was derived from a young man with Graves' hyperthyroidism. Sample: blood. CDR3 region: CASSVLGQKETQYF. The CDR3 bases are TGTGCCAGCAGCGTCCTGGGACAGAAAGAGACCCAGTACTTC.